Reported below is one T cell receptor (beta chain). Its antigen is unidentified. Tumor samples were obtained before definitive surgery or chemotherapy. V shed 1 base, J shed 4 bases, and the junction held 3 bases outside the gene matches. The CDR3 is 15 amino acids. Germline loops: CDR1 SGHRS, CDR2 YFSETQ. This specimen belongs to a study of high-grade serous ovarian cancer treatment subgroups. TCRdb keeps only in-frame clones here, not all; method: immunoSEQ multiplex PCR. The sample includes under 5,500 clones, more than 70% seen only once; the top ten take less than 7%. General study points: Same-patient tumor repertoires overlapped at about 0.11 to 0.8; different patients barely overlapped.

The TCR originated in a human donor with high-grade serous ovarian cancer. J is TRBJ2-1 and V is TRBV5-1; 9 bases line up with TRBD2. The sequenced material came from tumor tissue. The CDR3 is CASSLLSGGYNEQFF. CDR3 nucleotide sequence: TGCGCCAGCAGCTTGCTTAGCGGGGGTTACAATGAGCAGTTCTTC.